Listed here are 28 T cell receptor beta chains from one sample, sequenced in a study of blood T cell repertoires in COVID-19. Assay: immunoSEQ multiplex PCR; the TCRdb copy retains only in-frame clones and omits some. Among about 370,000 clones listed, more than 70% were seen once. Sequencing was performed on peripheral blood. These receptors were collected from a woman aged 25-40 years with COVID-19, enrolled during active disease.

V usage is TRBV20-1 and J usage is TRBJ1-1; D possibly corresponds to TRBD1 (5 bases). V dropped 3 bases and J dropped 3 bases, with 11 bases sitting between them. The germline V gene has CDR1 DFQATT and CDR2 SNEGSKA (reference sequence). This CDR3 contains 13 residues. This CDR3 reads CSASSGDYTEAFF. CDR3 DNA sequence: TGCAGTGCTAGTTCGGGGGATTACACTGAAGCTTTCTTT.

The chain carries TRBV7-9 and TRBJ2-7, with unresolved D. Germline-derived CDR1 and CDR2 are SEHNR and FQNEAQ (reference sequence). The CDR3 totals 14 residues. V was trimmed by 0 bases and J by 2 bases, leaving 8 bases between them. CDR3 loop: CASSLAHRAYEQYF. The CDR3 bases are TGTGCCAGCAGCTTAGCACACAGAGCCTACGAGCAGTACTTC.

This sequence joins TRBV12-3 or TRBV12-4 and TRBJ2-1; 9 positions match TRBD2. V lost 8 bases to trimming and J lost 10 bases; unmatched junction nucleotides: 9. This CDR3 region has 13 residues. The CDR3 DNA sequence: TGTGCCAGCCTCAAAAGGAGCGGGGGGGAGCAGTTCTTC. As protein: CASLKRSGGEQFF.

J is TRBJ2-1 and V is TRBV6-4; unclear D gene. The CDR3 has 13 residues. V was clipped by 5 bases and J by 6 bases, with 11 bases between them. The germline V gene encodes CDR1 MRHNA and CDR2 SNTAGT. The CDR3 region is CASSSNPGNEQFF. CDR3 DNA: TGTGCCAGCAGTTCTAACCCTGGCAATGAGCAGTTCTTC.

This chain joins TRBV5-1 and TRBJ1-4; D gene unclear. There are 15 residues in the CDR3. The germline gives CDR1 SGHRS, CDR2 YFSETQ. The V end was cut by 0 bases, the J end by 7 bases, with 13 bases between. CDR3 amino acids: CASSLGRQAFEKLFF. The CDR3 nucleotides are TGCGCCAGCAGCTTGGGGAGGCAGGCTTTTGAAAAACTGTTTTTT. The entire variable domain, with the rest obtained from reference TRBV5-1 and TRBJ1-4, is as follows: KAGVTQTPRYLIKTRGQQVTLSCSPISGHRSVSWYQQTPGQGLQFLFEYFSETQRNKGNFPGRFSGRQFSNSRSEMNVSTLELGDSALYLCASSLGRQAFEKLFFGSGTQLSVL.

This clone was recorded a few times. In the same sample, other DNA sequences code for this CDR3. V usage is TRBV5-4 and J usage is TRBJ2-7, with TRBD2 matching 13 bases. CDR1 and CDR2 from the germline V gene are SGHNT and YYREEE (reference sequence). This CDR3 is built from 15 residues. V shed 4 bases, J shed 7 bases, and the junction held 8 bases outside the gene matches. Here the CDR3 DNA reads TGTGCCAGCAGCCCCGGACTAGCGGGAGCGGGGGAGCAGTACTTC. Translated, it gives CASSPGLAGAGEQYF.

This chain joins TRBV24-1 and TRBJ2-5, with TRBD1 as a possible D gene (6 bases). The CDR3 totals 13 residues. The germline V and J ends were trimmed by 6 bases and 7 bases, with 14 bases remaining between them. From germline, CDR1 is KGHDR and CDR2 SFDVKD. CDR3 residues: CATSPTGWGTQYF. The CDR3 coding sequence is TGTGCCACCAGTCCCACAGGGTGGGGGACCCAGTACTTC.

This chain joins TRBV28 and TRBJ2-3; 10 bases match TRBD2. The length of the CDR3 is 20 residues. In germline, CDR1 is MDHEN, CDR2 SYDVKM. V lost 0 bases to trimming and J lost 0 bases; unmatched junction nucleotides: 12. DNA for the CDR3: TGTGCCAGCAGTTTATGGCCCGGAGCGGGAGGGCACTCTAGCACAGATACGCAGTATTTT. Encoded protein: CASSLWPGAGGHSSTDTQYF.

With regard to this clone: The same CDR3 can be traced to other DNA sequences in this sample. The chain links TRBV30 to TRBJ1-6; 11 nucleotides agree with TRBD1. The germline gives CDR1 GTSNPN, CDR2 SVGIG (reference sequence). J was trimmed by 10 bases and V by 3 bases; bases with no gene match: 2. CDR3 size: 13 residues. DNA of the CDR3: TGTGCCTGGAGAGGGACAGGGGGATCACCCCTCCACTTT. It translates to CAWRGTGGSPLHF.

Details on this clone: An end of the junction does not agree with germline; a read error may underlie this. In DNA, the CDR3 is TGTGCCTGGAGCAATCGCGGGGGCCCAAACTTC. It specifies CAWSNRGGPNF. The chain combines TRBV30 with TRBJ2-5; TRBD2 is a possible D gene (7 bases). This CDR3 is 11 amino acids long. From germline, CDR1 is GTSNPN and CDR2 SVGIG (reference sequence).

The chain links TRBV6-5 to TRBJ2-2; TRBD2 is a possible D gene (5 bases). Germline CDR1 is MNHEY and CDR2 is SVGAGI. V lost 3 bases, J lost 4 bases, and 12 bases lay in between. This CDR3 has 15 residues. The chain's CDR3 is CASSYARLPTGELFF. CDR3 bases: TGTGCCAGCAGTTATGCAAGACTACCCACCGGGGAGCTGTTTTTT.

CDR3 coding DNA: TGCAGCGTTCTCCGGGACTTTTCTAGAAATGAGCAGTTCTTC. This encodes CSVLRDFSRNEQFF. The chain links TRBV29-1 to TRBJ2-1; D is possibly TRBD2 (6 bases). The CDR3 runs to 14 residues. The V and J ends lost 5 bases and 7 bases respectively, with 18 bases between them. Germline V gene lookup returns CDR1 SQVTM and CDR2 ANQGSEA.

DNA of the CDR3: TGTGCCACCAGTGACCGGACAGGGGAACTCAGTGAGCAGTTCTTC. Its translation: CATSDRTGELSEQFF. The chain uses TRBV24-1 and TRBJ2-1; 9 bases match TRBD1. Trimming cost V 4 bases and J 9 bases; bases outside gene matches: 9. This CDR3 is 15 amino acids long. The germline CDR1 and CDR2 sequences are KGHDR and SFDVKD.

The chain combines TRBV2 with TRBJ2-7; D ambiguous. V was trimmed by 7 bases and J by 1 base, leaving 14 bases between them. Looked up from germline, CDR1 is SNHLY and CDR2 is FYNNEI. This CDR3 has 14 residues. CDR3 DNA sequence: TGTGCCAGCATCATGAGCGTCAATTCCTACGAGCAGTACTTC. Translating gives CASIMSVNSYEQYF.

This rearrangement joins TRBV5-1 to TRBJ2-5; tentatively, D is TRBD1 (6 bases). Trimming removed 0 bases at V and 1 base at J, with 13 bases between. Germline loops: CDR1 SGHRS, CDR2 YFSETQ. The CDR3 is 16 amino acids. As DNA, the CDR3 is TGCGCCAGCAGCTTGGGCCCCAGGGGTAGCCAAGAGACCCAGTACTTC. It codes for CASSLGPRGSQETQYF.

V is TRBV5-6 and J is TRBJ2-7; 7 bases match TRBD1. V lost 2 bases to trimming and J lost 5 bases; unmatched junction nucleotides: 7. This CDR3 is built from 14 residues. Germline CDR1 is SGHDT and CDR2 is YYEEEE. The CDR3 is CASSLVPQGNEQYF. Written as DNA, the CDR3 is TGTGCCAGCAGCTTAGTCCCACAGGGGAACGAGCAGTACTTC.

CDR3 sequence reads: CASSVEGRGEQFF. The CDR3 coding sequence is TGTGCCAGCAGTGTGGAGGGGAGGGGTGAGCAGTTCTTC. The V and J genes are TRBV2 and TRBJ2-1; TRBD2 matches 7 bases. This CDR3 has 13 amino acids. After removal of 4 bases from V and 9 bases from J, the junction contained 6 bases not matched to a gene. Germline V gene data show CDR1 as SNHLY and CDR2 as FYNNEI.

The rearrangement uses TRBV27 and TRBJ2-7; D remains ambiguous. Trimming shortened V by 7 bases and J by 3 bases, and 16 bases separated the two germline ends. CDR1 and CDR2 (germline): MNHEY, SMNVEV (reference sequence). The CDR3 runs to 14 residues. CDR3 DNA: TGTGCCAGCAAGATGGTGGCAGGCCACTACGAGCAGTACTTC. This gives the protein CASKMVAGHYEQYF.

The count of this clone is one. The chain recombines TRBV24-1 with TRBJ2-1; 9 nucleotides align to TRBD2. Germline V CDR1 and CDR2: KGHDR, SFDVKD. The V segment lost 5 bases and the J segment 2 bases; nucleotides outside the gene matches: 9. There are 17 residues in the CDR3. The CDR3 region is CATSADSGLAPYNEQFF. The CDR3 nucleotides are TGTGCCACCAGTGCCGACAGCGGACTAGCGCCCTACAATGAGCAGTTCTTC.

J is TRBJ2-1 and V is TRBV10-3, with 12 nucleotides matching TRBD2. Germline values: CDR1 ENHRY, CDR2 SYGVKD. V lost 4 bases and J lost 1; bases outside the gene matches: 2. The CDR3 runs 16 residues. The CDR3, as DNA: TGTGCCATCAGTGGACTAGCGGGAGTTTCCTACAATGAGCAGTTCTTC. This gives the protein CAISGLAGVSYNEQFF.

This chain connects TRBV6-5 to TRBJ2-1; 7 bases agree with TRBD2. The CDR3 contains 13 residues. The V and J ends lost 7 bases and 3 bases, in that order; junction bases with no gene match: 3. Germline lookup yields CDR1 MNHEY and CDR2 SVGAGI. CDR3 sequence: CASKQRDYNEQFF. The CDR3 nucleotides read TGTGCCAGCAAACAGCGGGACTACAATGAGCAGTTCTTC.

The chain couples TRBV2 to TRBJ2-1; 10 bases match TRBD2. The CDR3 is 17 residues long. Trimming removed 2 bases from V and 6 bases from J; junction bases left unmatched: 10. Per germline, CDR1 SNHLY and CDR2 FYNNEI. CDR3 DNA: TGTGCCAGCAGTGAACGGCTAGCGGGAGTAGGGGGCAATGAGCAGTTCTTC. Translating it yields CASSERLAGVGGNEQFF. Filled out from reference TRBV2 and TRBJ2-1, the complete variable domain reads EPEVTQTPSHQVTQMGQEVILRCVPISNHLYFYWYRQILGQKVEFLVSFYNNEISEKSEIFDDQFSVERPDGSNFTLKIRSTKLEDSAMYFCASSERLAGVGGNEQFFGPGTRLTVL.

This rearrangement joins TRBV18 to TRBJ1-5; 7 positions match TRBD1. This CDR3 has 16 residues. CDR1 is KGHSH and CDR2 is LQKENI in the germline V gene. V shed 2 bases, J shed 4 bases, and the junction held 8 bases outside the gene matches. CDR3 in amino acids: CASSPGQGVRNQPQHF. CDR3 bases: TGTGCCAGCTCACCAGGGCAGGGGGTCAGAAATCAGCCCCAGCATTTT.

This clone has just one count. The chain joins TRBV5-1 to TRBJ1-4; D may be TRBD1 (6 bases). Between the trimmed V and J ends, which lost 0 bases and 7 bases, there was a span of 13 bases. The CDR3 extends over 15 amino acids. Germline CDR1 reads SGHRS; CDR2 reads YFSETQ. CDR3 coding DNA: TGCGCCAGCAGCTTGGGTGTACAGGGACGTGAAAAACTGTTTTTT. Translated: CASSLGVQGREKLFF.

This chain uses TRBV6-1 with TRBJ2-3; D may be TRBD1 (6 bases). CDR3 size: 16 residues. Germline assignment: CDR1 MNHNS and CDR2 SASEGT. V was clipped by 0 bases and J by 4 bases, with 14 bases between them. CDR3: CASSEAGTPLPDTQYF. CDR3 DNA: TGTGCCAGCAGTGAAGCGGGGACACCCCTTCCAGATACGCAGTATTTT.

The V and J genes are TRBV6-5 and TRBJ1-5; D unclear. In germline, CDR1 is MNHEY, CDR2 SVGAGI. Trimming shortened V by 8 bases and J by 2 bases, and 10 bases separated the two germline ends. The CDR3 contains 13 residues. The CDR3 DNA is TGTGCCAGCGCCCCTTCGGGCAATCAGCCCCAGCATTTT. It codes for CASAPSGNQPQHF.

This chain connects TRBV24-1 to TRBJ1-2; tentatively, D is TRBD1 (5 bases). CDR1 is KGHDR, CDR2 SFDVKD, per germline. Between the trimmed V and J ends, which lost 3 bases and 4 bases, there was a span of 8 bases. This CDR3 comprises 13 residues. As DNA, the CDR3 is TGTGCCACCAGTGATCAGGGCAGCTATGGCTACACCTTC. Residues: CATSDQGSYGYTF.

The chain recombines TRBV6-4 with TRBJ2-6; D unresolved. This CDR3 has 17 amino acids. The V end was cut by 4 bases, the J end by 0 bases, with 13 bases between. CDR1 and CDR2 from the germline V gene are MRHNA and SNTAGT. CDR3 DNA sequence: TGTGCCAGCAGTGCCTCTGGAGAGAGCTCTGGGGCCAACGTCCTGACTTTC. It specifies CASSASGESSGANVLTF.